The rows below give T cell receptor beta chains drawn from one sample of a study of T cell responses to AZD1222 COVID-19 vaccine. The repertoire was sequenced with immunoSEQ multiplex PCR; TCRdb's copy has only in-frame clones and lacks some. The sample carries 120,000 or so clones, around 92% recorded once. The source was peripheral blood, collected on day 0 of AZD1222 vaccination. The receptors derive from an adult in good health. Both conserved end residues are part of each CDR3. D genes are given only for firm matches. Size values are once, few and many counts, or a class for expanded clones, and some rows have none.

cdr3_length	clone_size	j_call	v_call	d_call	cdr3_aa	cdr3_nt
16	.	TRBJ2-3	TRBV7-9	TRBD2	CASSRELAGESDTQYF	TGTGCCAGCAGCCGGGAGCTAGCGGGAGAGTCAGATACGCAGTATTTT
15	.	TRBJ2-7	TRBV7-9	TRBD1	CASSAPGQGAHEQYF	TGTGCCAGCAGCGCCCCCGGACAGGGGGCCCACGAGCAGTACTTC
15	.	TRBJ2-7	TRBV4-3	.	CASSRDAVGWGEQYF	TGCGCCAGCTCCAGGGACGCGGTGGGTTGGGGGGAGCAGTACTTC
14	once	TRBJ1-1	TRBV9	.	CASSVGSANTEAFF	TGTGCCAGCAGCGTAGGGTCAGCGAACACTGAAGCTTTCTTT
18	.	TRBJ2-1	TRBV4-3	TRBD2	CASSQEPHGLAGVIEQFF	TGCGCCAGCAGCCAAGAGCCCCACGGCCTAGCGGGAGTCATTGAGCAGTTCTTC
16	.	TRBJ2-1	TRBV7-2	.	CASSPLFGIISNEQFF	TGTGCCAGCAGCCCCCTTTTCGGAATTATCAGCAATGAGCAGTTCTTC
13	.	TRBJ2-5	TRBV6-6	.	CASSYQGQETQYF	TGTGCCAGCAGTTACCAGGGCCAAGAGACCCAGTACTTC
13	once	TRBJ1-1	TRBV28	.	CASSFGYSAEAFF	TGTGCCAGCAGTTTCGGGTATTCCGCTGAAGCTTTCTTT
15	.	TRBJ1-2	TRBV11-2	.	CASSLVRDANYGYTF	TGTGCCAGCAGCTTAGTACGCGACGCTAACTATGGCTACACCTTC
17	.	TRBJ1-6	TRBV5-4	TRBD1	CASSPGTGSSYNSPLHF	TGTGCCAGCAGCCCAGGGACAGGGAGCTCCTATAATTCACCCCTCCACTTT
13	.	TRBJ1-2	TRBV5-4	.	CASSYEGAVGYTF	TGTGCCAGCAGTTATGAAGGGGCGGTAGGCTACACCTTC
14	.	TRBJ1-5	TRBV7-2	TRBD1	CASSMDRGRQPQHF	TGTGCCAGCAGCATGGACAGGGGGCGTCAGCCCCAGCATTTT
13	few	TRBJ1-5	TRBV6-2/TRBV6-3	.	CASSPSSNQPQHF	TGTGCCAGCAGCCCCTCGAGCAATCAGCCCCAGCATTTT
14	.	TRBJ2-2	TRBV5-6	.	CASSLVWNTGELFF	TGTGCCAGCAGCTTGGTATGGAACACCGGGGAGCTGTTTTTT
15	.	TRBJ2-3	TRBV6-2/TRBV6-3	.	CASSDPGRHTDTQYF	TGTGCCAGCAGTGATCCGGGGCGACACACAGATACGCAGTATTTT
14	.	TRBJ2-7	TRBV2	.	CASSNDGGPGEQYF	TGTGCCAGCAGTAATGATGGGGGGCCGGGTGAGCAGTACTTC
13	.	TRBJ1-5	TRBV5-5	.	CASSWRDNQPQHF	TGTGCCAGCAGCTGGAGGGACAATCAGCCCCAGCATTTT
16	.	TRBJ2-5	TRBV4-3	TRBD2	CASSQDRPGGGETQYF	TGCGCCAGCAGCCAAGATCGACCGGGAGGAGGAGAGACCCAGTACTTC
14	.	TRBJ2-7	TRBV5-1	TRBD1	CASSFGQGLNEQYF	TGCGCCAGCAGCTTCGGACAGGGTCTAAACGAGCAGTACTTC
13	.	TRBJ2-1	TRBV7-9	TRBD1	CAAPGQGYNEQFF	TGTGCCGCGCCGGGACAGGGGTACAATGAGCAGTTCTTC
16	.	TRBJ2-1	TRBV30	.	CAWSEIRQGGYNEQFF	TGTGCCTGGAGCGAAATTAGACAGGGAGGGTACAATGAGCAGTTCTTC
17	.	TRBJ2-6	TRBV19	TRBD1	CASSSGTGGSGANVLTF	TGTGCCAGTAGTTCCGGGACAGGGGGCTCTGGGGCCAACGTCCTGACTTTC
14	.	TRBJ2-7	TRBV5-1	TRBD1	CASTTGTGTYEQYF	TGCGCCAGCACCACCGGGACAGGGACCTACGAGCAGTACTTC
13	.	TRBJ1-1	TRBV19	.	CASEGRENTEAFF	TGTGCCAGTGAGGGGCGGGAGAACACTGAAGCTTTCTTT
14	once	TRBJ1-2	TRBV4-3	.	CASSQVGGPYGYTF	TGCGCCAGCAGCCAAGTCGGAGGCCCCTATGGCTACACCTTC
12	.	TRBJ2-7	TRBV9	.	CASSVERGKQYF	TGTGCCAGCAGCGTAGAGAGGGGAAAGCAGTACTTC
15	.	TRBJ1-4	TRBV5-6	TRBD1	CASSAGQAFGEKLFF	TGTGCCAGCAGCGCTGGACAGGCCTTTGGGGAAAAACTGTTTTTT
15	.	TRBJ2-3	TRBV7-9	.	CASSFPGARTDTQYF	TGTGCCAGCAGCTTTCCGGGGGCCCGCACAGATACGCAGTATTTT
18	.	TRBJ1-4	TRBV19	.	CASSMDDSTAATNEKLFF	TGTGCCAGTAGTATGGATGACAGTACTGCAGCAACTAATGAAAAACTGTTTTTT
14	.	TRBJ2-7	TRBV15	.	CATKAGTGSYEQYF	TGTGCCACCAAGGCCGGGACGGGGTCCTACGAGCAGTACTTC
14	.	TRBJ2-7	TRBV5-1	.	CASRPDSSSYEQYF	TGCGCCAGCAGACCAGACAGTTCTTCCTACGAGCAGTACTTC
14	once	TRBJ1-2	TRBV30	.	CAWSRGRRTYGYTF	TGTGCCTGGAGCCGGGGTCGACGTACCTATGGCTACACCTTC
14	.	TRBJ2-7	TRBV2	.	CASSPVRTSYEQYF	TGTGCCAGCAGTCCAGTCAGGACATCCTACGAGCAGTACTTC
11	.	TRBJ2-1	TRBV5-4	.	CASTLRNEQFF	TGTGCCAGCACCCTGCGCAATGAGCAGTTCTTC
15	.	TRBJ1-3	TRBV7-2	.	CASSSYGGSGNTIYF	TGTGCCAGCAGCTCGTATGGGGGTTCCGGAAACACCATATATTTT
15	.	TRBJ2-1	TRBV9	.	CASSVGFRPWNEQFF	TGTGCCAGCAGCGTAGGATTTAGACCCTGGAATGAGCAGTTCTTC
15	.	TRBJ2-5	TRBV7-6	.	CASSLGGGLGETQYF	TGTGCCAGCAGCTTAGGTGGGGGGCTAGGGGAGACCCAGTACTTC
14	.	TRBJ2-7	TRBV5-5	.	CASSTRRGEGEQYF	TGTGCCAGCAGCACCCGGAGGGGAGAGGGAGAGCAGTACTTC
13	once	TRBJ1-1	TRBV7-2	.	CASTPKLITEAFF	TGTGCCAGCACCCCCAAGTTGATAACTGAAGCTTTCTTT
16	medium-sized	TRBJ1-5	TRBV19	.	CASEAAESYSNQPQHF	TGTGCCAGTGAGGCAGCGGAAAGCTATAGCAATCAGCCCCAGCATTTT
15	.	TRBJ2-1	TRBV7-9	.	CASSHRGLERNEQFF	TGTGCCAGCAGCCACAGGGGACTAGAGAGGAATGAGCAGTTCTTC
18	.	TRBJ2-3	TRBV13	TRBD2	CASSLVGTSGSWADTQYF	TGTGCCAGCAGCTTAGTAGGGACTAGCGGGAGTTGGGCAGATACGCAGTATTTT
12	.	TRBJ1-1	TRBV10-3	.	CAISTGRGEAFF	TGTGCCATCAGTACCGGACGGGGGGAAGCTTTCTTT
11	.	TRBJ2-1	TRBV6-2/TRBV6-3	.	CASSYGDEQFF	TGTGCCAGCAGTTACGGCGATGAGCAGTTCTTC
11	.	TRBJ2-1	TRBV7-2	.	CASSLSYEQFF	TGTGCCAGCAGCTTATCATATGAGCAGTTCTTC
13	.	TRBJ1-1	TRBV10-3	.	CAISELSNTEAFF	TGTGCCATCAGTGAACTGTCCAACACTGAAGCTTTCTTT
16	.	TRBJ2-7	TRBV2	TRBD2	CASSEEGLADPYEQYF	TGTGCCAGCAGTGAAGAGGGGCTAGCGGACCCCTACGAGCAGTACTTC
11	.	TRBJ1-1	TRBV28	TRBD1	CASRDSTEAFF	TGTGCCAGCCGGGACAGCACTGAAGCTTTCTTT
16	.	TRBJ1-4	TRBV4-1	.	CASSRSSRSEGEKLFF	TGCGCCAGCAGCCGATCGAGTAGATCGGAAGGGGAAAAACTGTTTTTT
14	.	TRBJ1-1	TRBV19	.	CASSRQASNTEAFF	TGTGCCAGTAGTAGACAGGCTTCAAACACTGAAGCTTTCTTT
11	.	TRBJ2-7	TRBV28	.	CASSFLFYRYF	TGTGCCAGCAGTTTTTTGTTCTATCGGTACTTC
12	.	TRBJ1-1	TRBV10-3	.	CAITGQTTEAFF	TGTGCCATCACCGGCCAGACCACTGAAGCTTTCTTT
18	.	TRBJ2-3	TRBV18	TRBD1	CASSPTQDRDHHTDTQYF	TGTGCCAGCTCACCCACCCAAGACAGGGACCACCACACAGATACGCAGTATTTT
10	.	TRBJ1-1	TRBV28	.	CASSSGTAFF	TGTGCCAGCAGTTCCGGGACAGCTTTCTTT
15	.	TRBJ1-1	TRBV15	.	CATSRDWRRNTEAFF	TGTGCCACCAGCAGAGATTGGAGACGAAACACTGAAGCTTTCTTT
13	.	TRBJ1-3	TRBV10-3	.	CATSGISGNTIYF	TGTGCCACTAGCGGGATCTCTGGAAACACCATATATTTT
14	.	TRBJ2-1	TRBV30	TRBD2	CAWMGLAGRDEQFF	TGTGCCTGGATGGGACTAGCGGGAAGAGATGAGCAGTTCTTC
14	.	TRBJ1-5	TRBV11-2	.	CASSFRGGNQPQHF	TGTGCCAGCAGCTTTCGGGGGGGGAATCAGCCCCAGCATTTT
16	.	TRBJ2-4	TRBV19	TRBD2	CASSPAGDLAKNIQYF	TGTGCCAGTAGCCCCGCGGGGGATCTAGCCAAAAACATTCAGTACTTC